A single sample is the source of the 17 T cell receptor beta chains below, sequenced in a study of shared clonotypes between healthy human individuals. CD8 cells classed as naive were CD45RO-negative and positively selected for CCR7, excluding terminally differentiated effector memory CD45RA+ cells. Profiling relied on immunoSEQ multiplex PCR, and the TCRdb table lists in-frame clones only, not all of them. The sample carries more than 600,000 clones, just over 90% recorded once. Input material: naive CD8+ T cells sorted from blood. These receptor sequences come from a man aged 25-40 years in good health.

The chain links TRBV6-5 to TRBJ2-1; tentative D call: TRBD1 (5 bases). This CDR3 spans 14 amino acids. Per germline, CDR1 MNHEY and CDR2 SVGAGI. Trimming left V 0 bases short and J 4 bases short, with 7 bases between. CDR3 DNA sequence: TGTGCCAGCAGTTACTCTCCAGGGTACAATGAGCAGTTCTTC. Its protein product is CASSYSPGYNEQFF.

The gene calls are TRBV7-9 and TRBJ2-3; TRBD2 might be the D (6 bases). The V gene's germline CDR1 is SEHNR and CDR2 FQNEAQ (reference sequence). Trimming stripped 8 bases from V and 1 base from J, with 16 bases between. The CDR3 spans 15 residues. CDR3 nucleotides: TGTGCCAGCCCGGGCCGCGGGATCGGCACAGATACGCAGTATTTT. As protein: CASPGRGIGTDTQYF.

V is TRBV15 and J is TRBJ2-1; a weak D match, TRBD2 (7 bases). Per germline, CDR1 LNHNV and CDR2 YYDKDF (reference sequence). The V end was cut by 8 bases, the J end by 6 bases, with 14 bases between. CDR3 length: 13 amino acids. CDR3 DNA sequence: TGTGCCACCGGGGGGGACACTACCAATGAGCAGTTCTTC. Translated, it gives CATGGDTTNEQFF.

The chain recombines TRBV15 with TRBJ2-3; D possibly corresponds to TRBD2 (5 bases). V was cut by 5 bases and J by 7 bases, with 19 bases left in between. The CDR3 length is 15 residues. Per the germline V gene, CDR1 is LNHNV and CDR2 is YYDKDF (reference sequence). This chain's CDR3 is CATSFGREKRNTQYF. The CDR3 DNA reads TGTGCCACCAGCTTCGGCCGGGAAAAGCGAAATACGCAGTATTTT.

The chain combines TRBV14 with TRBJ2-5; maybe TRBD1 (5 bases). V dropped 8 bases and J dropped 5 bases, with 15 bases sitting between them. The CDR3 contains 13 residues. Germline V gene lookup returns CDR1 SGHDN and CDR2 FVKESK. The CDR3 is CASLPQGRETQYF. The DNA for the CDR3 is TGTGCCAGCCTTCCGCAGGGCAGGGAGACCCAGTACTTC.

The V and J genes are TRBV6-5 and TRBJ1-2; 10 bases fit TRBD1. The germline V gene encodes CDR1 MNHEY and CDR2 SVGAGI. This CDR3 has 14 amino acids. With V trimmed by 5 bases and J by 8 bases, 8 bases remained unmatched. The CDR3 DNA is TGTGCCAGCAGTAAAGGACAGGGGGTAGAGGGCTACACCTTC. It specifies CASSKGQGVEGYTF.

This rearrangement joins TRBV4-1 to TRBJ1-2, with a tentative D call TRBD1 (5 bases). This CDR3 is built from 14 residues. Germline V CDR1 and CDR2: MGHRA, YSYEKL. V lost 0 bases to trimming and J lost 6 bases, with 11 bases between them. The CDR3 sequence: CASSQDGGADGYTF. As DNA, the CDR3 is TGCGCCAGCAGCCAAGATGGAGGGGCAGATGGCTACACCTTC.

This chain joins TRBV27 and TRBJ2-3; the match to TRBD1 covers 9 bases. V lost 4 bases to trimming and J lost 0 bases; unmatched junction nucleotides: 2. CDR1 and CDR2 from the germline V gene are MNHEY and SMNVEV (reference sequence). CDR3 length: 15 residues. The CDR3 protein is CASSWGQGSTDTQYF. In nucleotides, the CDR3 is TGTGCCAGCAGTTGGGGACAGGGCAGCACAGATACGCAGTATTTT.

The V and J genes are TRBV29-1 and TRBJ2-7; no definite D call. The CDR3 runs to 15 residues. Trimming stripped 6 bases from V and 5 bases from J, with 23 bases between. Per the germline V gene, CDR1 is SQVTM and CDR2 is ANQGSEA. CDR3 sequence reads: CSVVLRGPIKDEQYF. For the CDR3, the DNA is TGCAGCGTAGTGCTCCGAGGTCCAATAAAAGACGAGCAGTACTTC.

About this clone itself: Sequence at one end of the junction differs from germline and may be a read error. CDR3 in DNA: TGTGCCAGCAGTTCGACAGGGTACACTGAGCAGTTCTTC. Its protein product is CASSSTGYTEQFF. V is TRBV27 and J is TRBJ2-1; 7 nucleotides align to TRBD1. The CDR3 is 13 amino acids. The V gene's germline CDR1 is MNHEY and CDR2 SMNVEV (reference sequence).

V gene TRBV5-6 combines with J gene TRBJ1-2; the D gene is possibly TRBD1 (6 bases). Germline V gene data show CDR1 as SGHDT and CDR2 as YYEEEE. Trimming removed 0 bases at V and 5 bases at J, with 11 bases between. The CDR3 sequence is 14 residues long. The CDR3 here is CASSLARTAYGYTF. The CDR3, as DNA: TGTGCCAGCAGCTTGGCCCGGACAGCGTATGGCTACACCTTC.

The table lists this clone with many counts. The chain joins TRBV7-9 to TRBJ2-2; no clear D. The germline V and J ends were trimmed by 5 bases and 6 bases, with 7 bases remaining between them. Germline CDR1 and CDR2: SEHNR and FQNEAQ (reference sequence). The CDR3 runs 12 residues. The CDR3 nucleotides are TGTGCCAGCAGCGGACGATCCGGGGAGCTGTTTTTT. Its protein product is CASSGRSGELFF.

The chain couples TRBV27 to TRBJ1-2; 7 bases agree with TRBD1. J lost 6 bases, V lost 2 bases, and 3 bases had no gene match. CDR3 length: 13 residues. The V gene's germline CDR1 is MNHEY and CDR2 SMNVEV (reference sequence). CDR3 residues: CASSLLTGDGYTF. In DNA form, the CDR3 reads TGTGCCAGCAGTTTACTAACAGGGGATGGCTACACCTTC.

This chain uses TRBV7-8 with TRBJ2-5; D not certain. Germline loops: CDR1 SGHVS, CDR2 FQNEAQ. The V gene lost 2 bases and the J gene lost 4 bases, with 8 bases spanning the gap. The CDR3 spans 13 residues. CDR3 residues: CASSLWAGETQYF. Written as DNA, the CDR3 is TGTGCCAGCAGCTTATGGGCTGGAGAGACCCAGTACTTC.

The rearrangement joins TRBV27 to TRBJ2-7; a possible D gene is TRBD1 (5 bases). CDR3 length: 13 residues. The germline gives CDR1 MNHEY, CDR2 SMNVEV (reference sequence). V lost 3 bases to trimming and J lost 6 bases, with 12 bases between them. In DNA, the CDR3 is TGTGCCAGCAGTTTTGGCAGGGAAGGCGAGCAGTACTTC. Encoded protein: CASSFGREGEQYF.

The chain employs TRBV9 and TRBJ1-1; 7 nucleotides line up with TRBD1. CDR1 and CDR2 from the germline V gene are SGDLS and YYNGEE. Trimming removed 4 bases from V and 4 bases from J; junction bases left unmatched: 10. CDR3 size: 15 residues. For the CDR3, the DNA is TGTGCCAGCAGCCCGGATTCGACAGGGCGCACTGAAGCTTTCTTT. It translates to CASSPDSTGRTEAFF.

The chain couples TRBV16 to TRBJ2-1, with TRBD2 identical over 9 bases. The CDR3 is 18 amino acids. CDR1 is KGHSY, CDR2 FQNENV, per germline. V gave up 1 base and J gave up 1 base; unmatched junction bases: 8. DNA for the CDR3: TGTGCCAGCAGCCAATTGGTAGCGGGAGCCGATTCCTACAATGAGCAGTTCTTC. Amino acids: CASSQLVAGADSYNEQFF.